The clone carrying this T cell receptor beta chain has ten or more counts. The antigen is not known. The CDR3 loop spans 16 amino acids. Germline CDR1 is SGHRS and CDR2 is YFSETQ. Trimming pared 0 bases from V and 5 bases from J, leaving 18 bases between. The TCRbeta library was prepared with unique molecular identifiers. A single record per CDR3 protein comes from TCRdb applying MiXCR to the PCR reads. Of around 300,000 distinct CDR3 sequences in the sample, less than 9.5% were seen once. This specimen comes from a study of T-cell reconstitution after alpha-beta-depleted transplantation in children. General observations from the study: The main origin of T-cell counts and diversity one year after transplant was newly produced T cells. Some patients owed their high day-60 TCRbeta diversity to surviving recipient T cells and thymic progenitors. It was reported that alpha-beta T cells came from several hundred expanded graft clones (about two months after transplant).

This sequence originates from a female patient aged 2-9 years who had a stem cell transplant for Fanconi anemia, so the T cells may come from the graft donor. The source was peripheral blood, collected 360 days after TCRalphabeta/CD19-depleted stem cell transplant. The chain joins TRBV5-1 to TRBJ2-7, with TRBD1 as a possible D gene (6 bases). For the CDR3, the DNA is TGCGCCAGCAGCTTGGGGCTGGACAGTAGTATCAACGAGCAGTACTTC. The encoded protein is CASSLGLDSSINEQYF.